The clone carrying this TCR beta chain turned up a few times. What it binds is not known. A read error may produce the germline difference seen at one junction end. Next came a second PCR, run for about 7 to 12 cycles, which used a sample-barcoded 5' primer along with a J-beta primer mix. TCRdb reprocessed the 5' RACE reads via MiXCR and lists one record per CDR3 protein. The repertoire holds 750,000 to 950,000 distinct CDR3 sequences, with around 25% as singletons. The sample comes from a study of blood T cells in healthy people across ages. Whole-study findings and limits: Naive CD4+ cell counts and diversity both ran higher in long-lived than in aged donors. Per-million-T-cell TCR beta diversity fell roughly linearly with age.

CDR3 length: 13 amino acids. From germline, CDR1 is MGHDK and CDR2 SYGVNS. These sequences were also reported in another study, on T cells of mothers and their children.

The rearrangement uses TRBV25-1 and TRBJ2-2, with a tentative D call TRBD1 (6 bases). This sequence was found in a boy aged 10-17 years in good health. Sequenced input: blood. CDR3 region: CASSAHRDGELFF. The CDR3 nucleotides read TGCGCCAGCAGTGCCCACAGGGATGGGGAGCTGTTTTTT.